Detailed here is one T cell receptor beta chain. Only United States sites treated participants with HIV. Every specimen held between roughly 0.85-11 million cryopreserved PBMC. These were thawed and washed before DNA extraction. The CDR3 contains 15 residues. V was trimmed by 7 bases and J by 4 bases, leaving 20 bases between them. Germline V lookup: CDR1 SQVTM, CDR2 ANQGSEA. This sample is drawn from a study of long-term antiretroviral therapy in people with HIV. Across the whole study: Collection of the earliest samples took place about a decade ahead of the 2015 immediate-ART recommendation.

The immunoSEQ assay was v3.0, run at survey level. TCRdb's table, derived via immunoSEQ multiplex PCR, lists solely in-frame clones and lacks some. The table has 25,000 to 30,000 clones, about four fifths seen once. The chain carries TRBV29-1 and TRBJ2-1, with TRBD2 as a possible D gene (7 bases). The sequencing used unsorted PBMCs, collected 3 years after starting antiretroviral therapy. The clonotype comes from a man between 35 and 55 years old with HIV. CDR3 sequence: CSGLIQGRVYNEQFF. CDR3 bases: TGCAGCGGATTAATTCAGGGGAGGGTATACAATGAGCAGTTCTTC.